In its sample, the clone carrying this T cell receptor (beta chain) was seen a few times. The data derive from a study of T cells in Graves' hyperthyroidism and ophthalmopathy. The germline V gene has CDR1 LGHDT and CDR2 YNNKEL (reference sequence). V lost 2 bases, J lost 0 bases, and 17 bases lay in between. This CDR3 region has 19 residues. Researchers took RNA transcripts and amplified the TCR beta CDR3 regions from them. The HTBI primer set served for first-round RT-PCR of the TCR CDR3. TCRdb fed the multiplex PCR reads into MiXCR, producing one record per CDR3 protein. The sample consists of about 400,000 distinct CDR3 sequences, around 16% of them appearing once. Newly diagnosed hyperthyroidism patients aged 18 to 65 years had disease lasting under 2 months.

The sequenced sample consisted of blood. The J gene is TRBJ2-6, the V gene TRBV3-1; D call uncertain. The TCR originated in a woman aged 18 to 35 with Graves' hyperthyroidism. The CDR3 DNA reads as TGTGCCAGCAGCCAAAACCTTTTTGGTTACCTCTCTGGGGCCAACGTCCTGACTTTC. Encoded protein: CASSQNLFGYLSGANVLTF.